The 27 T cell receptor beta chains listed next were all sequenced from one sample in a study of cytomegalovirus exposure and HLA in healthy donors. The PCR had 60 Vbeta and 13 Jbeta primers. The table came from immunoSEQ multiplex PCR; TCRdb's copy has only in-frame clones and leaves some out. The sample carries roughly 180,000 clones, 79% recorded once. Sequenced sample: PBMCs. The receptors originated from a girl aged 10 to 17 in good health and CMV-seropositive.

CDR3 in amino acids: CASSTFRDTSGNTIYF. The CDR3, as DNA: TGTGCCAGCAGTACTTTCCGGGACACCTCTGGAAACACCATATATTTT. V is TRBV14 and J is TRBJ1-3, with TRBD1 as a possible D gene (6 bases). From germline, CDR1 is SGHDN and CDR2 FVKESK. V was trimmed by 6 bases and J by 0 bases, leaving 15 bases between them. The CDR3 runs 16 residues.

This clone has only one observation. CDR3 in amino acids: CASTPASGIAKNIQYF. The CDR3 region has the DNA TGTGCCAGCACCCCGGCTTCAGGGATAGCCAAAAACATTCAGTACTTC. This sequence joins TRBV27 and TRBJ2-4; D is possibly TRBD1 (5 bases). CDR1 is MNHEY and CDR2 is SMNVEV in the germline V gene (reference sequence). Trimming removed 7 bases from V and 0 bases from J, with 16 bases in between. The CDR3 is made up of 16 amino acids.

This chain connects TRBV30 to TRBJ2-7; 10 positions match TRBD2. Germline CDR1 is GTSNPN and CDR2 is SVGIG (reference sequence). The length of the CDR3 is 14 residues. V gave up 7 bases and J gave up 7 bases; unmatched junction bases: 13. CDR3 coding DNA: TGTGCCTTGACTAGCGGGCCTAACGACTATGAGCAGTACTTC. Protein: CALTSGPNDYEQYF.

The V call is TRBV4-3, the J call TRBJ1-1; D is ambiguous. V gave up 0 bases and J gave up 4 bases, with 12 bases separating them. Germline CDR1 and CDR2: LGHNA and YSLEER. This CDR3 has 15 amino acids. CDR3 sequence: CASSQEAGLVTEAFF. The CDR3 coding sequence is TGCGCCAGCAGCCAAGAAGCGGGGTTGGTCACTGAAGCTTTCTTT.

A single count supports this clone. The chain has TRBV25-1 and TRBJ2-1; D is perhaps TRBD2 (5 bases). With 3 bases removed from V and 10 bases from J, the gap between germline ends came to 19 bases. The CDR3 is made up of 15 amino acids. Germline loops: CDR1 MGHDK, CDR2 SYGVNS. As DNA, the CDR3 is TGTGCCAGCAGTGACTTATCATCGGGATTGAGGGAGCAGTTCTTC. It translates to CASSDLSSGLREQFF.

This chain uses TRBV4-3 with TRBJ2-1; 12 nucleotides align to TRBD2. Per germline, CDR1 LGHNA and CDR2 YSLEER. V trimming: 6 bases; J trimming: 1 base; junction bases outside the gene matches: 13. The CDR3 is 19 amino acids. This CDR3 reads CASSYASGGESGSYNEQFF. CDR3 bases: TGCGCCAGCAGTTACGCTAGCGGGGGGGAATCAGGGTCCTACAATGAGCAGTTCTTC.

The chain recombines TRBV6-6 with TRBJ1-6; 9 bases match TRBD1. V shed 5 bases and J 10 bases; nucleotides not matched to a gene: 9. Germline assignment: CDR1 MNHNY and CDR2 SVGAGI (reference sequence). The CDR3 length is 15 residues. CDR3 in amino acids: CASSARDRVTSPLHF. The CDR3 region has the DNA TGTGCCAGCAGTGCCCGGGACAGGGTTACATCACCCCTCCACTTT.

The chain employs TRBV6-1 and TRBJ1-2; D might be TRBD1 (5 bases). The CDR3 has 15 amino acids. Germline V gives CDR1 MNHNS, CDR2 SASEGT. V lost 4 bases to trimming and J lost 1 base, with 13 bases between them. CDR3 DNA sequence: TGTGCCAGCAGTGGTCCGTCGGGACTTAACTATGGCTACACCTTC. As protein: CASSGPSGLNYGYTF.

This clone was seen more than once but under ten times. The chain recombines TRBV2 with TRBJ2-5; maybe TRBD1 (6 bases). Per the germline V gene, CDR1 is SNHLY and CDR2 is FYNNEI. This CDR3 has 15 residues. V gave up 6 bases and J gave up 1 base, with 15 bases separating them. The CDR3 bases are TGTGCCAGCAGGTCCGAGGTGGGGGCCCAAGAGACCCAGTACTTC. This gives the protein CASRSEVGAQETQYF.

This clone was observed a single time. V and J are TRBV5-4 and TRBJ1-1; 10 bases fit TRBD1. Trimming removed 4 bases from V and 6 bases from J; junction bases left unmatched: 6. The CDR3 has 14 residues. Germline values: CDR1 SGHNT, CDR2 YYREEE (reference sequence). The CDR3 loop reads CASSRDRGSAEAFF. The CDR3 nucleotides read TGTGCCAGCAGCAGGGACAGGGGTTCGGCTGAAGCTTTCTTT.

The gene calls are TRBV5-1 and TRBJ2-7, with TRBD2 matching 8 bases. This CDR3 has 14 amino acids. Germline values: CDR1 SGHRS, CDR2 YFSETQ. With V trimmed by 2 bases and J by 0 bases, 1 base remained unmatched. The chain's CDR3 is CASSLAGASYEQYF. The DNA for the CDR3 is TGCGCCAGCAGCTTAGCGGGGGCCTCCTACGAGCAGTACTTC.

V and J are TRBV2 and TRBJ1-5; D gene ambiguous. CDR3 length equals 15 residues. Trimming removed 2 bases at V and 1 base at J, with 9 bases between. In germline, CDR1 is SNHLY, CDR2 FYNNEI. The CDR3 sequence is CASSEIGGSNQPQHF. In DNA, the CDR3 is TGTGCCAGCAGTGAAATTGGCGGGAGCAATCAGCCCCAGCATTTT.

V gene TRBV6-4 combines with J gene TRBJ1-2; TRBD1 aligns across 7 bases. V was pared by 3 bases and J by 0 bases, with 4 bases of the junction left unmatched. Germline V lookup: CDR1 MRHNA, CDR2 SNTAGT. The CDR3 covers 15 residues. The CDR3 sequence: CASSERQGANYGYTF. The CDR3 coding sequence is TGTGCCAGCAGTGAACGACAGGGTGCTAACTATGGCTACACCTTC.

The CDR3 sequence is CASTKWRGRGNEQFF. The CDR3 DNA is TGTGCCAGCACAAAATGGCGGGGCCGGGGCAATGAGCAGTTCTTC. The chain recombines TRBV21-1 with TRBJ2-1; TRBD2 is the table's D call and was not checked against the DNA. TRBV21-1 represents a pseudogene. The length of the CDR3 is 15 residues.

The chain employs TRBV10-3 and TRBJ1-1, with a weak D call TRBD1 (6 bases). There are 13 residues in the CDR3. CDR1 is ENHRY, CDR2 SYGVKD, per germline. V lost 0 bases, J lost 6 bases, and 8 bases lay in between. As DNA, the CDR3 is TGTGCCATCAGTGAGTCGGGGGCCCCTGAAGCTTTCTTT. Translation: CAISESGAPEAFF.

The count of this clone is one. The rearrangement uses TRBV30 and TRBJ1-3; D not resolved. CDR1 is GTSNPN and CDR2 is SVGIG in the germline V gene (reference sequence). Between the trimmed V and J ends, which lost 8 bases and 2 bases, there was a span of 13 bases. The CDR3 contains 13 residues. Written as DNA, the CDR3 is TGTGCCGGATCGACGGAGCCTGGAAACACCATATATTTT. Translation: CAGSTEPGNTIYF. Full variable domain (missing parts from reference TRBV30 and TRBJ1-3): SQTIHQWPATLVQPVGSPLSLECTVEGTSNPNLYWYRQAAGRGLQLLFYSVGIGQISSEVPQNLSASRPQDRQFILSSKKLLLSDSGFYLCAGSTEPGNTIYFGEGSWLTVV.

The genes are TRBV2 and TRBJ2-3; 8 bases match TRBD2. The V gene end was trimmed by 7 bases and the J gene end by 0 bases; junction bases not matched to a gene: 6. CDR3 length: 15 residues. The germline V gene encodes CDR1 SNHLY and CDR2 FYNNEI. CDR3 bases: TGTGCCAGCAACTCACTAGCGGCTAGCACAGATACGCAGTATTTT. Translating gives CASNSLAASTDTQYF.

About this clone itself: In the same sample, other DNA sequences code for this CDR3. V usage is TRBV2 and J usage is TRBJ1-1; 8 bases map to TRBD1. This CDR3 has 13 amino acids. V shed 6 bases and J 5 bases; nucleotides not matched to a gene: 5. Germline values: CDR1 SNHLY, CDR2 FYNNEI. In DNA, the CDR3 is TGTGCCAGCAGCGGACAGGGAGGGACTGAAGCTTTCTTT. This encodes CASSGQGGTEAFF.

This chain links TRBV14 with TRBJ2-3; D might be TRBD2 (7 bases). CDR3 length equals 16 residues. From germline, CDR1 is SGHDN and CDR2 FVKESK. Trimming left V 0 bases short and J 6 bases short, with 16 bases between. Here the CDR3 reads CASSQEFAGAGDTQYF. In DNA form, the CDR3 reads TGTGCCAGCAGCCAAGAGTTCGCGGGGGCCGGGGATACGCAGTATTTT.

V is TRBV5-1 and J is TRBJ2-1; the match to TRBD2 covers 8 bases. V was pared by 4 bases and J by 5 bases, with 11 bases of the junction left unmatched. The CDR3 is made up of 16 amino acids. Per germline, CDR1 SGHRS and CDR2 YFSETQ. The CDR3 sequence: CASSMHGASGHNEQFF. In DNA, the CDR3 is TGCGCCAGCAGCATGCATGGGGCTAGCGGGCACAATGAGCAGTTCTTC.

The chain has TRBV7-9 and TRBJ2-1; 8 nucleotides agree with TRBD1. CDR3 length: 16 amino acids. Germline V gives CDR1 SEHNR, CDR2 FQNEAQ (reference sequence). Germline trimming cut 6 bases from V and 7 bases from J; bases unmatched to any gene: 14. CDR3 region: CASSEGQALGRNEQFF. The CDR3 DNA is TGTGCCAGCAGTGAGGGACAGGCCCTGGGGAGGAATGAGCAGTTCTTC.

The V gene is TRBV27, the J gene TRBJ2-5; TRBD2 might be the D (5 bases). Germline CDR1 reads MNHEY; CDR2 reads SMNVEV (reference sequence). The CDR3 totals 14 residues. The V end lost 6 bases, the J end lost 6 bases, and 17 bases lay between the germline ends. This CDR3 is CASSLGRGRQTQYF. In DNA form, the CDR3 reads TGTGCCAGCAGCCTTGGACGGGGTCGGCAGACCCAGTACTTC.

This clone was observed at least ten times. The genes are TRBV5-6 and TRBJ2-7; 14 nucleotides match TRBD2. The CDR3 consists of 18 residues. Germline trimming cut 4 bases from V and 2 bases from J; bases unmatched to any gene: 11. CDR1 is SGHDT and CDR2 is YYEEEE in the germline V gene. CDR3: CASSQIVPGLAGAYEQYF. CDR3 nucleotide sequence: TGTGCCAGCAGCCAGATAGTCCCGGGACTAGCGGGGGCCTACGAGCAGTACTTC.

DNA for the CDR3: TGTGCCAGCAGCCCAGGGGTTGTTAACTATGGCTACACCTTC. Protein sequence: CASSPGVVNYGYTF. The J gene is TRBJ1-2, the V gene TRBV7-2, with D possibly matching TRBD1 (6 bases). The CDR3 is 14 amino acids. Trimming stripped 5 bases from V and 1 base from J, with 11 bases between. Germline V gene lookup returns CDR1 SGHTA and CDR2 FQGNSA.

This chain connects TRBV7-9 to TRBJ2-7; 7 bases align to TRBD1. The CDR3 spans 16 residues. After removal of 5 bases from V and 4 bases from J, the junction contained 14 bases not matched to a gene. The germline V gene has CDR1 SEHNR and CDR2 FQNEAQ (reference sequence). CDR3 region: CASSPNRAGGTYEQYF. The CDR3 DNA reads TGTGCCAGCAGCCCCAACCGGGCAGGGGGTACGTACGAGCAGTACTTC. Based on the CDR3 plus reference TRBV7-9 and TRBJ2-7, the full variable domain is DTGVSQNPRHKITKRGQNVTFRCDPISEHNRLYWYRQTLGQGPEFLTYFQNEAQLEKSRLLSDRFSAERPKGSFSTLEIQRTEQGDSAMYLCASSPNRAGGTYEQYFGPGTRLTVT.

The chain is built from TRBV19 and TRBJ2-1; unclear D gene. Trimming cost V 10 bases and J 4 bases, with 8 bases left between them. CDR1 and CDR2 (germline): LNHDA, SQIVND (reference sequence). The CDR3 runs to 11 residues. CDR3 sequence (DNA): TGTGCCACCCAGGAATACAATGAGCAGTTCTTC. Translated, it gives CATQEYNEQFF.

The CDR3 spells CASSASFDEQFF. CDR3 nucleotide sequence: TGCGCCAGCAGCGCGAGCTTCGATGAGCAGTTCTTC. The chain recombines TRBV10-2 with TRBJ2-1; D is unresolved. The CDR3 is 12 residues long. Germline assignment: CDR1 WSHSY and CDR2 SAAADI. The V end lost 6 bases, the J end lost 8 bases, and 11 bases lay between the germline ends.